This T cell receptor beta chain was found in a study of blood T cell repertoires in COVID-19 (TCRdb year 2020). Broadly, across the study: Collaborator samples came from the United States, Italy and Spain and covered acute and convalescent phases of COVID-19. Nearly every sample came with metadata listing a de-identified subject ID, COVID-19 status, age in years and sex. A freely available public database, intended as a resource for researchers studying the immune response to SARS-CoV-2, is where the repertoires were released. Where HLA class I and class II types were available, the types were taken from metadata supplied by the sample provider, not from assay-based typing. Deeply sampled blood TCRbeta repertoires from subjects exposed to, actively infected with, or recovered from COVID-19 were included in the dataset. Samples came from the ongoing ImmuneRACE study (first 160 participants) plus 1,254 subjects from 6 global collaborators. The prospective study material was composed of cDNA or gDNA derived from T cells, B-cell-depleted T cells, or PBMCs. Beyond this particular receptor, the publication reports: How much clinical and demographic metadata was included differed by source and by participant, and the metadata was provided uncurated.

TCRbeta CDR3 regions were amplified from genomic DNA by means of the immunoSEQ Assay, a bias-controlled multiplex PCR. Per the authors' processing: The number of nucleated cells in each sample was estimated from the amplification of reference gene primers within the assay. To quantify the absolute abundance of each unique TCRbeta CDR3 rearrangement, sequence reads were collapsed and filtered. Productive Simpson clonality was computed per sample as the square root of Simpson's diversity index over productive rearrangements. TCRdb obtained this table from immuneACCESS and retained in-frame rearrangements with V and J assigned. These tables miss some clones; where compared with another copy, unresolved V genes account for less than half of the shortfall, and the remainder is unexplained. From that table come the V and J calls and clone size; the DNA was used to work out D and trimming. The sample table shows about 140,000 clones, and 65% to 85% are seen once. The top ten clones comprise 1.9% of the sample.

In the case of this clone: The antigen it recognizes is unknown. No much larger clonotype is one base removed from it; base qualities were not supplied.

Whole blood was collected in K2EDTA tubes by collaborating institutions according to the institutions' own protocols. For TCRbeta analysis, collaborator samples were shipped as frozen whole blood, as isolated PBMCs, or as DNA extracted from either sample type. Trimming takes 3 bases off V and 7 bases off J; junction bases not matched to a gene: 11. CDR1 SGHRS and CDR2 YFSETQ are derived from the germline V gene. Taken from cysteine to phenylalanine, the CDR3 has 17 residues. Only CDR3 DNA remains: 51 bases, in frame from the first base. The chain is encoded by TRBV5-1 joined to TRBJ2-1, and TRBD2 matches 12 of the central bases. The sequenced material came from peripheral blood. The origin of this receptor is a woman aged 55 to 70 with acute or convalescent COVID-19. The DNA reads TGCGCCAGCAGCTGGACCCCTAGCGGGAGGGTTGTAAATGAGCAGTTCTTC. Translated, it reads CASSWTPSGRVVNEQFF.